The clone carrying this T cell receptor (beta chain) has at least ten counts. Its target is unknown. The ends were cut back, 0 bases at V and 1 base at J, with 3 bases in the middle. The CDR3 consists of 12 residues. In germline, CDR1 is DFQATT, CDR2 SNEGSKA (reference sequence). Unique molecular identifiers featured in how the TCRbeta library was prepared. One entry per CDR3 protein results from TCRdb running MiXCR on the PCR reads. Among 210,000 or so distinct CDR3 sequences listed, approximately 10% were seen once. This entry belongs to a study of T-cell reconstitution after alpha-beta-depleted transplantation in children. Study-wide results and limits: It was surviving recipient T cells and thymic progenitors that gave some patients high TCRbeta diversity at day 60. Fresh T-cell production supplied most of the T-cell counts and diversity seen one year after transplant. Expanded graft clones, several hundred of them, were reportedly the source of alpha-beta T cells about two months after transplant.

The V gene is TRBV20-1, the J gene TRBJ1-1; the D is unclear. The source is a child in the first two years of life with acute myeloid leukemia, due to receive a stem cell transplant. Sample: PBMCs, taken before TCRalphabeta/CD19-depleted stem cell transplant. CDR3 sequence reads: CSARDWNTEAFF. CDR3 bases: TGCAGTGCTAGAGATTGGAACACTGAAGCTTTCTTT.